A single sample gave rise to the 13 T cell receptor beta chains below, sequenced in a study of cytomegalovirus exposure and HLA in healthy donors. In the PCR, 60 Vbeta and 13 Jbeta primers were used. Sequencing was performed with immunoSEQ multiplex PCR; in TCRdb, only in-frame clones are kept and a portion is missing. The data show about 93,000 clones, around 84% seen once. The specimen was PBMCs. The receptors come from a woman aged 40 to 50 in good health and CMV-seronegative.

V gene TRBV5-6 combines with J gene TRBJ1-5, with D possibly matching TRBD1 (5 bases). The V and J ends lost 4 bases and 3 bases respectively, with 14 bases between them. This CDR3 has 15 residues. Per germline, CDR1 SGHDT and CDR2 YYEEEE. The CDR3 loop is CASSARGRHNQPQHF. Written as DNA, the CDR3 is TGTGCCAGCAGCGCGCGGGGCAGACACAATCAGCCCCAGCATTTT. Together with reference TRBV5-6 and TRBJ1-5, the CDR3 gives the full variable domain: DAGVTQSPTHLIKTRGQQVTLRCSPKSGHDTVSWYQQALGQGPQFIFQYYEEEERQRGNFPDRFSGHQFPNYSSELNVNALLLGDSALYLCASSARGRHNQPQHFGDGTRLSIL.

This clone was seen a handful of times. The rearrangement links TRBV5-1 to TRBJ1-4; TRBD1 agrees at 9 bases. After removal of 0 bases from V and 5 bases from J, the junction contained 5 bases not matched to a gene. The length of the CDR3 is 16 residues. Germline CDR1 is SGHRS and CDR2 is YFSETQ. The CDR3 DNA sequence: TGCGCCAGCAGCTTGGGGTTGGGACAGGGCAATGAAAAACTGTTTTTT. Residues: CASSLGLGQGNEKLFF.

The chain employs TRBV27 and TRBJ2-5; 12 positions agree with TRBD2. This CDR3 has 20 amino acids. V lost 0 bases and J lost 4; bases outside the gene matches: 15. CDR1 and CDR2 (germline): MNHEY, SMNVEV (reference sequence). CDR3 nucleotides: TGTGCCAGCAGTTTATCGAGCCCCGGGCTAGCGGGAGGGGCTTCAGAGACCCAGTACTTC. Encoded protein: CASSLSSPGLAGGASETQYF.

In nucleotides, the CDR3 is TGCGCCAGCAGCTTGGAAGGACAGATCTACGAGCAGTACTTC. Translated, it gives CASSLEGQIYEQYF. The chain is built from TRBV5-1 and TRBJ2-7, with D possibly matching TRBD1 (6 bases). From germline, CDR1 is SGHRS and CDR2 YFSETQ. This CDR3 is built from 14 residues. Trimming took off 0 bases at V and 3 bases at J, with 10 bases between the two ends.

The chain links TRBV10-3 to TRBJ1-2; no clear D gene. Germline CDR1 and CDR2: ENHRY and SYGVKD. The CDR3 covers 16 residues. V dropped 6 bases and J dropped 0 bases, with 17 bases sitting between them. The CDR3 sequence: CAIRIGEGGSNYGYTF. The CDR3, as DNA: TGTGCCATCAGAATAGGAGAGGGAGGATCTAACTATGGCTACACCTTC.

The V and J genes are TRBV27 and TRBJ2-1; 9 nucleotides agree with TRBD2. CDR1 MNHEY and CDR2 SMNVEV come from the germline V gene (reference sequence). This CDR3 comprises 15 residues. Trimming took 5 bases from V and 2 from J; bases not matched to a gene: 4. The CDR3 region is CASSPTSGPYNEQFF. Here the CDR3 DNA reads TGTGCCAGCAGTCCGACTAGCGGCCCCTACAATGAGCAGTTCTTC.

V and J are TRBV25-1 and TRBJ2-7; 10 bases agree with TRBD1. J lost 1 base, V lost 5 bases, and 2 bases had no gene match. Per the germline V gene, CDR1 is MGHDK and CDR2 is SYGVNS. This CDR3 spans 14 amino acids. The CDR3 reads CASSRQGASYEQYF. In nucleotides, the CDR3 is TGTGCCAGCAGTCGACAGGGGGCTTCCTACGAGCAGTACTTC.

J is TRBJ1-1 and V is TRBV10-1, with D possibly being TRBD1 (6 bases). This CDR3 region has 14 residues. Germline CDR1 is WNHNN and CDR2 is SYGVQD (reference sequence). V was clipped by 3 bases and J by 3 bases, with 11 bases between them. CDR3 loop: CASSDQGFDTEAFF. Written as DNA, the CDR3 is TGCGCCAGCAGTGACCAGGGGTTCGACACTGAAGCTTTCTTT.

A few counts support this clone. This chain connects TRBV5-1 to TRBJ2-7; D is perhaps TRBD1 (6 bases). Per germline, CDR1 SGHRS and CDR2 YFSETQ. This CDR3 comprises 15 residues. Trimming pared 0 bases from V and 5 bases from J, leaving 15 bases between. In DNA, the CDR3 is TGCGCCAGCAGCTTGGCAGGACAGTCGAGGAACGAGCAGTACTTC. Translating gives CASSLAGQSRNEQYF.

V is TRBV19 and J is TRBJ1-3, with D possibly being TRBD1 (5 bases). The CDR3 loop spans 15 amino acids. CDR1 is LNHDA and CDR2 is SQIVND in the germline V gene (reference sequence). V was trimmed by 9 bases and J by 0 bases, leaving 15 bases between them. The CDR3 nucleotides read TGTGCCAGCCACCGGACATTTAGCTCTGGAAACACCATATATTTT. It is translated as CASHRTFSSGNTIYF.

The V and J genes are TRBV7-2 and TRBJ2-7, with 10 bases matching TRBD2. Germline-derived CDR1 and CDR2 are SGHTA and FQGNSA. V lost 7 bases and J lost 6; bases outside the gene matches: 9. CDR3 length: 14 residues. CDR3 region: CASTPIAGGPEQYF. For the CDR3, the DNA is TGTGCCAGCACCCCCATAGCGGGAGGCCCCGAGCAGTACTTC. Full variable domain (remainder filled in from reference TRBV7-2 and TRBJ2-7): GAGVSQSPSNKVTEKGKDVELRCDPISGHTALYWYRQSLGQGLEFLIYFQGNSAPDKSGLPSDRFSAERTGGSVSTLTIQRTQQEDSAVYLCASTPIAGGPEQYFGPGTRLTVT.

V gene TRBV7-9 combines with J gene TRBJ2-3; D unclear. Trimming pared 3 bases from V and 3 bases from J, leaving 13 bases between. The CDR3 runs 15 residues. CDR1 SEHNR and CDR2 FQNEAQ come from the germline V gene (reference sequence). CDR3 loop: CASSLYVSQTDTQYF. The CDR3 nucleotides are TGTGCCAGCAGCTTGTATGTGTCTCAGACAGATACGCAGTATTTT.

This clone was detected only a few times. The CDR3 DNA reads TGTGCCAGCAGTTGGGGGGACACTGAAGCTTTCTTT. Its protein is CASSWGDTEAFF. The chain combines TRBV28 with TRBJ1-1; D possibly corresponds to TRBD1 (5 bases). V was shortened by 4 bases and J by 3 bases, with 6 bases between the two germline ends. The germline CDR1 and CDR2 sequences are MDHEN and SYDVKM. The CDR3 length is 12 residues.